This passage covers 18 T cell receptor beta chains from one sample sequenced in a study of blood T cell repertoires in COVID-19 (dated by TCRdb to 2020 to 2021). The protocol used for the library was the immunoSEQ multiplex PCR assay. TCRdb limited this immuneACCESS table to in-frame rearrangements with V and J called. A share of clones is missing; checked studies link under half to unresolved V genes, and the rest is unexplained. The sample table holds a few hundred thousand clones, of which roughly nine tenths were seen once. The ten largest clones represent around 5.9% of the sample. What was sequenced was peripheral blood. All receptors come from a man aged 60 to 69 with acute or convalescent COVID-19.

This clone has just a few counts. The genes are TRBV27 and TRBJ1-5; 9 bases agree with TRBD1. V shed 1 base and J 10 bases; nucleotides not matched to a gene: 5. CDR3 length equals 14 residues. Germline CDR1 MNHEY, CDR2 SMNVEV (reference sequence). The CDR3 loop is CASSLLGQGGPQHF. CDR3 coding DNA: TGTGCCAGCAGTTTATTGGGACAGGGAGGCCCCCAGCATTTT.

The CDR3 spells CASSLNTGGGSTDTQYF. In DNA form, the CDR3 reads TGCGCCAGCAGCTTAAACACAGGGGGCGGAAGCACAGATACGCAGTATTTT. The rearrangement uses TRBV5-1 and TRBJ2-3; 9 bases align to TRBD1. Germline CDR1 reads SGHRS; CDR2 reads YFSETQ. V gave up 2 bases and J gave up 0 bases; unmatched junction bases: 7. The length of the CDR3 is 17 residues.

The chain joins TRBV3-1 (or the pseudogene TRBV3-2) to TRBJ1-1; no firm D call. Germline CDR1 reads LGHDT; CDR2 reads YNNKEL (reference sequence). The ends were cut back, 1 base at V and 9 bases at J, with 21 bases in the middle. The CDR3 contains 16 residues. CDR3 residues: CASSQGSPPGILKAFF. The CDR3 nucleotides read TGTGCCAGCAGCCAAGGTTCCCCTCCCGGGATATTGAAAGCTTTCTTT.

The V gene is TRBV5-6, the J gene TRBJ2-7, with TRBD1 matching over 9 bases. Germline assignment: CDR1 SGHDT and CDR2 YYEEEE. This CDR3 is 17 amino acids long. Trimming removed 2 bases from V and 0 bases from J; junction bases left unmatched: 9. The CDR3, as DNA: TGTGCCAGCAGCTTAAGGGTGGGGACAGGGAGCTCCTACGAGCAGTACTTC. Protein sequence: CASSLRVGTGSSYEQYF.

V usage is TRBV19 and J usage is TRBJ2-7; 11 bases align to TRBD2. The CDR3 covers 16 residues. From germline, CDR1 is LNHDA and CDR2 SQIVND (reference sequence). V lost 5 bases, J lost 5 bases, and 11 bases stayed unmatched. The CDR3 DNA reads as TGTGCCAGTAGTCTCCGGGTAGCGGGGGGGATGCACGAGCAGTACTTC. Translated, it gives CASSLRVAGGMHEQYF.

CDR3 nucleotide sequence: TGCGCCAGCAGCCCATTCGCGGGAGGGAACACCGGGGAGCTGTTTTTT. It specifies CASSPFAGGNTGELFF. The chain carries TRBV4-3 and TRBJ2-2; TRBD2 aligns across 8 bases. Germline CDR1 reads LGHNA; CDR2 reads YSLEER. V shed 4 bases, J shed 1 base, and the junction held 5 bases outside the gene matches. The CDR3 runs to 16 residues.

The chain has TRBV7-6 and TRBJ2-5, with TRBD1 matching over 10 bases. The CDR3 is 15 amino acids. V trimming: 8 bases; J trimming: 4 bases; junction bases outside the gene matches: 10. Germline assignment: CDR1 SGHVS and CDR2 FNYEAQ. The CDR3: CASQRQGARAETQYF. The CDR3 bases are TGTGCCAGCCAAAGACAGGGGGCGCGAGCAGAGACCCAGTACTTC.

V usage is TRBV6-2 or TRBV6-3 and J usage is TRBJ2-7, with TRBD2 matching 8 bases. This CDR3 has 14 residues. The J segment lost 7 bases and the V segment lost 0 bases, leaving 5 bases of the junction unmatched. CDR1 MNHEY and CDR2 SVGEGT come from the germline V gene. The DNA of the CDR3 is TGTGCCAGCAGTTACTCCGGACTAGCTCGGGAGCAGTACTTC. Its protein product is CASSYSGLAREQYF.

This sequence joins TRBV19 and TRBJ1-6; tentative D call: TRBD1 (5 bases). CDR3 size: 15 residues. Germline CDR1 is LNHDA and CDR2 is SQIVND (reference sequence). V was pared by 5 bases and J by 4 bases, with 12 bases between. The CDR3 nucleotides read TGTGCCAGTAGTCCCCCGGGGGTATATAATTCACCCCTCCACTTT. This encodes CASSPPGVYNSPLHF. Supplemented by reference TRBV19 and TRBJ1-6, the full variable domain reads DGGITQSPKYLFRKEGQNVTLSCEQNLNHDAMYWYRQDPGQGLRLIYYSQIVNDFQKGDIAEGYSVSREKKESFPLTVTSAQKNPTAFYLCASSPPGVYNSPLHFGNGTRLTVT.

In its sample, this clone was seen once. CDR3 residues: CASSYPSGSGTDTQYF. The CDR3 DNA is TGTGCCAGCAGTTATCCGAGCGGGAGTGGCACAGATACGCAGTATTTT. The chain carries TRBV6-6 and TRBJ2-3; 8 nucleotides align to TRBD2. The junction had 6 bases not matched to a gene; V was cut back by 3 bases and J by 1 base. CDR3 length equals 16 residues. The germline V gene encodes CDR1 MNHNY and CDR2 SVGAGI (reference sequence).

The V gene is TRBV5-5, the J gene TRBJ2-7, with a tentative D call TRBD1 (6 bases). Germline assignment: CDR1 SGHKS and CDR2 YYEKEE (reference sequence). CDR3 length equals 16 residues. The V gene lost 4 bases and the J gene lost 6 bases, with 23 bases spanning the gap. CDR3 loop: CASSLQTGQQFSEQYF. The CDR3 DNA is TGTGCCAGCAGCCTACAAACCGGACAGCAATTCAGCGAGCAGTACTTC.

The V and J genes are TRBV19 and TRBJ1-5; no clear D. This CDR3 region has 14 residues. Germline V CDR1 and CDR2: LNHDA, SQIVND (reference sequence). V was trimmed by 3 bases and J by 8 bases, leaving 14 bases between them. The CDR3 coding sequence is TGTGCCAGTAGTATGCAATCGATCCGGGAGCCCCAGCATTTT. Protein sequence: CASSMQSIREPQHF. Combining the CDR3 with reference TRBV19 and TRBJ1-5 gives the whole variable domain DGGITQSPKYLFRKEGQNVTLSCEQNLNHDAMYWYRQDPGQGLRLIYYSQIVNDFQKGDIAEGYSVSREKKESFPLTVTSAQKNPTAFYLCASSMQSIREPQHFGDGTRLSIL.

The chain links TRBV7-8 to TRBJ2-7, with D possibly matching TRBD2 (5 bases). Germline CDR1 is SGHVS and CDR2 is FQNEAQ. This CDR3 is built from 13 residues. Between the trimmed V and J ends, which lost 1 base and 1 base, there was a span of 5 bases. CDR3 DNA sequence: TGTGCCAGCAGCTTAGGACTATCCTACGAGCAGTACTTC. This translates into CASSLGLSYEQYF.

This rearrangement joins TRBV2 to TRBJ1-6; D remains unclear. The CDR3 is 14 amino acids. V lost 0 bases and J 10 bases, leaving 10 bases between the germline ends. Germline assignment: CDR1 SNHLY and CDR2 FYNNEI. CDR3: CASSEAARWSPLHF. CDR3 DNA sequence: TGTGCCAGCAGTGAAGCCGCGCGGTGGTCACCCCTCCACTTT.

V and J are TRBV24-1 and TRBJ1-4; D is perhaps TRBD1 (6 bases). There are 13 residues in the CDR3. Trimming took off 5 bases at V and 6 bases at J, with 9 bases between the two ends. From germline, CDR1 is KGHDR and CDR2 SFDVKD. CDR3 nucleotides: TGTGCCACCAGTGGACCAGGGGATGAAAAACTGTTTTTT. Amino acids: CATSGPGDEKLFF.

J is TRBJ2-1 and V is TRBV7-2; 10 nucleotides agree with TRBD2. CDR1 is SGHTA, CDR2 FQGNSA, per germline. The V and J ends lost 4 bases and 4 bases, in that order; junction bases with no gene match: 10. The CDR3 contains 17 residues. The CDR3 sequence: CASSSTSGAPVYNEQFF. The DNA for the CDR3 is TGTGCCAGCAGCTCCACTAGCGGGGCCCCAGTTTACAATGAGCAGTTCTTC.

The chain uses TRBV7-2 and TRBJ2-7; a possible D gene is TRBD1 (6 bases). With 5 bases removed from V and 1 base from J, the gap between germline ends came to 12 bases. The germline V gene has CDR1 SGHTA and CDR2 FQGNSA. The CDR3 totals 14 residues. The CDR3 nucleotides read TGTGCCAGCAGCGGAACAGGGATTTCCTACGAGCAGTACTTC. Protein sequence: CASSGTGISYEQYF.

The rearrangement links TRBV19 to TRBJ2-3; a weak D match, TRBD1 (5 bases). CDR1 LNHDA and CDR2 SQIVND come from the germline V gene (reference sequence). The CDR3 totals 13 residues. Trimming removed 7 bases from V and 2 bases from J, with 10 bases in between. The DNA of the CDR3 is TGTGCCAGTATGGGGCGGAACACAGATACGCAGTATTTT. It encodes CASMGRNTDTQYF. The variable domain in full, completed from reference TRBV19 and TRBJ2-3, reads DGGITQSPKYLFRKEGQNVTLSCEQNLNHDAMYWYRQDPGQGLRLIYYSQIVNDFQKGDIAEGYSVSREKKESFPLTVTSAQKNPTAFYLCASMGRNTDTQYFGPGTRLTVL.